This T cell receptor (beta chain) was profiled in a study of T cells in Graves' hyperthyroidism and ophthalmopathy. Exclusion followed for patients with uncontrolled infection, other autoimmune disease, pregnancy or lactation. With 3 bases clipped from V and 5 bases from J, the junction kept 10 bases outside the gene matches. CDR1 is MNHEY, CDR2 SMNVEV, per germline (reference sequence). CDR3 length equals 15 residues. Using RNA transcripts as the source, TCR beta CDR3 regions were amplified. First-round RT-PCR targeting the TCR CDR3 was performed with the HTBI primer set. TCRdb re-derived calls from the multiplex PCR reads in MiXCR, one entry per CDR3 protein. The table includes 370,000 or so distinct CDR3 sequences, about 25% detected once.

This TCR was recovered from a man aged 50 to 60 with Graves' hyperthyroidism. V usage is TRBV27 and J usage is TRBJ2-7; 7 bases align to TRBD1. Sequenced sample: blood. This CDR3 is CASSFSGQNTHEQYF. In DNA, the CDR3 is TGTGCCAGCAGTTTTTCGGGACAGAACACCCACGAGCAGTACTTC.